This T cell receptor beta chain was recorded in a study of persistence of HIV-infected CD4 T cells. Study as a whole: The sample holds CD4+ T cells responsive to CMV or HIV-1 Gag.

An overlapping HIV-1 Gag peptide pool stimulated these cells at roughly 1 ug/peptide/mL. CD40L-negative CD69-negative CD45RO-high memory CD4+ T cells were sorted as populations depleted of antigen-responding cells. This clone appeared a single time. Its antigen is not identified. This was the immunoSEQ version 4 assay in survey mode. Template was genomic DNA at 10 ng/uL, with up to roughly 1 ug used per sample. TCRdb's copy holds only in-frame clones and misses some; the assay was immunoSEQ multiplex PCR. This sample has about 40,000 clones, with around 78% found just once. Points from the study as a whole: The rare CMV-responding cells with HIV-1 proviruses were not separately TCR-sequenced. CMV- and Gag-responding cells had lower TCRbeta richness than CD3/CD28-responding cells.

Trimming stripped 1 base from V and 0 bases from J, with 13 bases between. The CDR3 has 17 residues. Germline-derived CDR1 and CDR2 are SEHNR and FQNEAQ (reference sequence). The chain joins TRBV7-9 to TRBJ1-3; no clear D gene. The input for sequencing was CD4+ T cells sorted from PBMCs after approximately 19-hour stimulation, taken from a patient who received antiretroviral therapy. The sequence was obtained from an adult man with HIV who was CMV-seropositive. Here the CDR3 DNA reads TGTGCCAGCAGCTTAGAGGCAGTATCGTCCTCTGGAAACACCATATATTTT. It yields the protein CASSLEAVSSSGNTIYF. Filled out from reference TRBV7-9 and TRBJ1-3, the complete variable domain reads DTGVSQNPRHKITKRGQNVTFRCDPISEHNRLYWYRQTLGQGPEFLTYFQNEAQLEKSRLLSDRFSAERPKGSFSTLEIQRTEQGDSAMYLCASSLEAVSSSGNTIYFGEGSWLTVV.